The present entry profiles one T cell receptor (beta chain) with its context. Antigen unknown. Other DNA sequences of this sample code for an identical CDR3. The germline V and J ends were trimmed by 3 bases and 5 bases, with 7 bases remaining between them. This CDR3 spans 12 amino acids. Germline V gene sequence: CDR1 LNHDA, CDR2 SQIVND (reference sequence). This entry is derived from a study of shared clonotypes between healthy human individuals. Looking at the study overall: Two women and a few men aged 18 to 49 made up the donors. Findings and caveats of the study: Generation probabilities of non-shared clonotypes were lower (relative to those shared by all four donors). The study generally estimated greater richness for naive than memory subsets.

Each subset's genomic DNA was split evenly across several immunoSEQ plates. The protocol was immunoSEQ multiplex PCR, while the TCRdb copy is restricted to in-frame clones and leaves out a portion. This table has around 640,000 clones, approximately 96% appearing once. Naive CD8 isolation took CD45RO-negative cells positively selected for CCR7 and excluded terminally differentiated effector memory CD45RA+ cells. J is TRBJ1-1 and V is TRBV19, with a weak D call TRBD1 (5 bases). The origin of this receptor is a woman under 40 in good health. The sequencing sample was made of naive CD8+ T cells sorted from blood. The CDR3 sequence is CASSIGATEAFF. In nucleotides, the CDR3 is TGTGCCAGTAGTATCGGGGCTACTGAAGCTTTCTTT. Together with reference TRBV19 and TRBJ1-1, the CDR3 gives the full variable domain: DGGITQSPKYLFRKEGQNVTLSCEQNLNHDAMYWYRQDPGQGLRLIYYSQIVNDFQKGDIAEGYSVSREKKESFPLTVTSAQKNPTAFYLCASSIGATEAFFGQGTRLTVV.